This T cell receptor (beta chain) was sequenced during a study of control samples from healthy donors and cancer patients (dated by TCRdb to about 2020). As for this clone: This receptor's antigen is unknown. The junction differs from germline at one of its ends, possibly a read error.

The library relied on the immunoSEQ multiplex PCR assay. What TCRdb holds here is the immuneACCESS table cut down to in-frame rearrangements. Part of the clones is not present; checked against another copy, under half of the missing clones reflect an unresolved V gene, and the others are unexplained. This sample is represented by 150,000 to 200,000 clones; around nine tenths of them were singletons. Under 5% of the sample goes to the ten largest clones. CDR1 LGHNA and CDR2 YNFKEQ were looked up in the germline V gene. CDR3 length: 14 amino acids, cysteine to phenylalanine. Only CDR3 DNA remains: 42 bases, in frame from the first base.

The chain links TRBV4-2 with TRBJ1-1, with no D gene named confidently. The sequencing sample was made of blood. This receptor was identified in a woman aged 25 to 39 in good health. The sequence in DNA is TGTGCCAGCAGTCAAGCGGGGAAGAACACTGAAGCTTTCTTT. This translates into CASSQAGKNTEAFF.